This TCR beta chain came from a study of cytomegalovirus exposure and HLA in healthy donors. Study overall: HLA-typed donors were the source of around 87 million unique TCRs, which an early data release held. Study outcomes and limitations: Sequencing had likely introduced a cluster of highly shared sequence variants as an artifact. When analyzed later, the rates of TCR association showed variation by HLA locus, with DRB1 the most and HLA-C the fewest.

This clone appeared once. What it recognizes is unknown. The PCR ran on 60 Vbeta and 13 Jbeta primers. The repertoire was sequenced with immunoSEQ multiplex PCR; TCRdb's copy has only in-frame clones and lacks some. This table has about 100,000 clones, 79% appearing once. The sequence was obtained from a female donor in good health and CMV-seropositive. The specimen was PBMCs.

CDR3 sequence (DNA): TGCGCCAGCAGCCGGACAGGACGTGCCACTGAAGCTTTCTTT. The encoded protein is CASSRTGRATEAFF. The chain joins TRBV5-1 to TRBJ1-1; TRBD1 aligns across 7 bases. Germline loops: CDR1 SGHRS, CDR2 YFSETQ. V was pared by 4 bases and J by 4 bases, with 7 bases of the junction left unmatched. The CDR3 loop spans 14 amino acids.